One and the same sample provided the 29 T cell receptor beta chains below, sequenced in a study of OX40 agonist ivuxolimab in advanced cancers. Method: immunoSEQ multiplex PCR; TCRdb's copy keeps in-frame clones and lacks some. Here the sample spans 60,000 or so clones, 84% being singletons. The sequences come from CD4+ or CD8+ T cells sorted from blood, collected in a trial of the OX40 agonist ivuxolimab. Every receptor here comes from an adult with an advanced solid tumor such as melanoma, head and neck, liver or kidney cancer.

There are a few counts of this clone. The rearrangement uses TRBV6-6 and TRBJ2-7; D gene uncertain. The CDR3 spans 12 residues. Trimming pared 5 bases from V and 3 bases from J, leaving 8 bases between. Per germline, CDR1 MNHNY and CDR2 SVGAGI (reference sequence). As DNA, the CDR3 is TGTGCCAGCAGTCTAGACGGCTACGAGCAGTACTTC. Translating it yields CASSLDGYEQYF.

The chain is built from TRBV5-8 and TRBJ1-2; D is perhaps TRBD1 (5 bases). V was cut by 4 bases and J by 4 bases, with 11 bases left in between. The CDR3 extends over 13 amino acids. Germline CDR1 is SGHTS and CDR2 is YDEGEE. CDR3 nucleotide sequence: TGTGCCAGCAGCCGGGGCTCTGGCTATGGCTACACCTTC. It codes for CASSRGSGYGYTF.

V gene TRBV16 combines with J gene TRBJ2-3; D is unresolved. CDR1 KGHSY and CDR2 FQNENV come from the germline V gene. V was cut by 0 bases and J by 6 bases, with 4 bases left in between. This CDR3 has 12 residues. The CDR3 nucleotides are TGTGCCAGCAGCCAATCTGTGGATACGCAGTATTTT. Its protein product is CASSQSVDTQYF.

This clone has a handful of counts. This chain links TRBV20-1 with TRBJ1-1, with 7 bases identical to TRBD1. The CDR3 runs 11 residues. Per germline, CDR1 DFQATT and CDR2 SNEGSKA (reference sequence). V shed 7 bases, J shed 1 base, and the junction held 0 bases outside the gene matches. Written as DNA, the CDR3 is TGCAGTGGACAGGGGAACACTGAAGCTTTCTTT. It yields the protein CSGQGNTEAFF.

The chain carries TRBV29-1 and TRBJ2-5; no definite D call. Germline V gene lookup returns CDR1 SQVTM and CDR2 ANQGSEA. The CDR3 has 10 residues. The germline V and J ends were trimmed by 6 bases and 4 bases, with 6 bases remaining between them. This CDR3 is CSVSSETQYF. The DNA for the CDR3 is TGCAGCGTCTCCTCAGAGACCCAGTACTTC. Variable domain in full (rest from reference TRBV29-1 and TRBJ2-5): SAVISQKPSRDICQRGTSLTIQCQVDSQVTMMFWYRQQPGQSLTLIATANQGSEATYESGFVIDKFPISRPNLTFSTLTVSNMSPEDSSIYLCSVSSETQYFGPGTRLLVL.

The chain has TRBV5-1 and TRBJ1-1; no definite D call. This CDR3 is 13 amino acids long. Trimming shortened V by 3 bases and J by 0 bases, and 6 bases separated the two germline ends. The germline V gene encodes CDR1 SGHRS and CDR2 YFSETQ. For the CDR3, the DNA is TGCGCCAGCAGCTCCGGGGTGAACACTGAAGCTTTCTTT. Its translation is CASSSGVNTEAFF.

This clone has only a few counts. This chain links TRBV6-5 with TRBJ1-6; D is perhaps TRBD1 (5 bases). The CDR3 extends over 15 amino acids. The germline V and J ends were trimmed by 7 bases and 9 bases, with 19 bases remaining between them. In germline, CDR1 is MNHEY, CDR2 SVGAGI. CDR3 region: CASTSSPGGASPLHF. CDR3 in DNA: TGTGCCAGCACCTCTAGCCCCGGGGGAGCTTCACCCCTCCACTTT.

This rearrangement joins TRBV7-8 to TRBJ2-5, with D uncertain. The DNA end is a closer match to TRBJ2-7, so the J assignment may be wrong. The germline CDR1 and CDR2 sequences are SGHVS and FQNEAQ. This CDR3 region has 11 residues. The CDR3 DNA reads as TGTGCCAGCAGCTTAGAGTACGAGCAGTACTTC. Translating gives CASSLEYEQYF.

In the case of this clone: The same CDR3 also results from other DNA sequences found in this sample. V is TRBV5-4 and J is TRBJ2-3, with a tentative D call TRBD2 (6 bases). V lost 0 bases and J lost 0, with 8 bases in between. The CDR3 is 15 residues long. The germline V gene encodes CDR1 SGHNT and CDR2 YYREEE (reference sequence). CDR3 DNA sequence: TGTGCCAGCAGCTTGGGGGGGACTAGCACAGATACGCAGTATTTT. It encodes CASSLGGTSTDTQYF. Full variable domain (missing parts from reference TRBV5-4 and TRBJ2-3): ETGVTQSPTHLIKTRGQQVTLRCSSQSGHNTVSWYQQALGQGPQFIFQYYREEENGRGNFPPRFSGLQFPNYSSELNVNALELDDSALYLCASSLGGTSTDTQYFGPGTRLTVL.

V usage is TRBV4-2 and J usage is TRBJ2-3, with D perhaps matching TRBD2 (6 bases). From germline, CDR1 is LGHNA and CDR2 YNFKEQ. Trimming shortened V by 1 base and J by 3 bases, and 14 bases separated the two germline ends. This CDR3 spans 16 amino acids. CDR3 nucleotide sequence: TGTGCCAGCAGCCAAGTCGCGACGGGAGCGACAGATACGCAGTATTTT. Translated, it gives CASSQVATGATDTQYF.

As DNA, the CDR3 is TGTGCCAGCAGTGCACTCAGGAGGGGCGAGCAGTACTTC. This sequence encodes CASSALRRGEQYF. This chain connects TRBV6-5 to TRBJ2-7, with D perhaps matching TRBD2 (6 bases). The CDR3 covers 13 residues. Germline V gene data show CDR1 as MNHEY and CDR2 as SVGAGI. With 5 bases removed from V and 6 bases from J, the gap between germline ends came to 14 bases.

The chain employs TRBV4-2 and TRBJ1-3; D remains unclear. Per the germline V gene, CDR1 is LGHNA and CDR2 is YNFKEQ. The CDR3 is made up of 15 amino acids. V shed 0 bases and J shed 1 base, with 7 bases lying between them. CDR3 amino acids: CASSQDWGSGNTIYF. The CDR3 coding sequence is TGTGCCAGCAGCCAAGACTGGGGTTCTGGAAACACCATATATTTT.

This CDR3 reads CARPSDRGRDGYTF. Written as DNA, the CDR3 is TGTGCCAGACCCTCGGACAGGGGGAGAGATGGCTACACCTTC. The J gene is TRBJ1-2, the V gene TRBV2, with 10 nucleotides matching TRBD1. The V segment lost 9 bases and the J segment 6 bases; nucleotides outside the gene matches: 10. Germline CDR1 SNHLY, CDR2 FYNNEI. This CDR3 has 14 residues.

The chain carries TRBV5-1 and TRBJ2-2; 10 bases map to TRBD2. This CDR3 is built from 17 residues. In germline, CDR1 is SGHRS, CDR2 YFSETQ. After removal of 4 bases from V and 0 bases from J, the junction contained 6 bases not matched to a gene. The DNA of the CDR3 is TGCGCCAGCAGCGGAAGTACTAGCGGGGCGAACACCGGGGAGCTGTTTTTT. Protein: CASSGSTSGANTGELFF.

A few counts support this clone. The chain employs TRBV28 and TRBJ1-1, with D hard to call. The V end lost 4 bases, the J end lost 3 bases, and 6 bases lay between the germline ends. Germline values: CDR1 MDHEN, CDR2 SYDVKM. The CDR3 has 12 residues. CDR3: CASSWSYTEAFF. The CDR3 nucleotides are TGTGCCAGCAGTTGGAGTTACACTGAAGCTTTCTTT.

This clone has a handful of counts. V gene TRBV6-1 combines with J gene TRBJ1-5; the D is unclear. CDR3 length: 15 amino acids. CDR1 MNHNS and CDR2 SASEGT come from the germline V gene. The V end lost 6 bases, the J end lost 3 bases, and 15 bases lay between the germline ends. CDR3 nucleotides: TGTGCCAGCAGGGAACTCCTCCCGGTCAATCAGCCCCAGCATTTT. Its translation: CASRELLPVNQPQHF.

This chain connects TRBV19 to TRBJ2-1, with 7 bases identical to TRBD1. V lost 5 bases and J lost 6; bases outside the gene matches: 16. The CDR3 runs 17 residues. Germline values: CDR1 LNHDA, CDR2 SQIVND (reference sequence). CDR3: CASSPQQRDRVGNEQFF. The CDR3 nucleotides are TGTGCCAGTAGTCCCCAGCAGAGAGACAGGGTCGGCAATGAGCAGTTCTTC.

The rearrangement uses TRBV5-1 and TRBJ2-2; TRBD2 matches at 14 bases. CDR1 is SGHRS and CDR2 is YFSETQ in the germline V gene. The CDR3 is 17 amino acids. Trimming at V came to 5 bases and at J to 7 bases, leaving 10 bases not matched to a gene. The DNA of the CDR3 is TGCGCCAGCAGTCTTGGACTAGCGGGGGGTAAACTCGGGGAGCTGTTTTTT. Its translation: CASSLGLAGGKLGELFF. Full variable domain (rest looked up from reference TRBV5-1 and TRBJ2-2): KAGVTQTPRYLIKTRGQQVTLSCSPISGHRSVSWYQQTPGQGLQFLFEYFSETQRNKGNFPGRFSGRQFSNSRSEMNVSTLELGDSALYLCASSLGLAGGKLGELFFGEGSRLTVL.

The rearrangement joins TRBV30 to TRBJ1-4; D is uncertain. The CDR3 is 13 residues long. With 7 bases removed from V and 4 bases from J, the gap between germline ends came to 13 bases. Germline CDR1 and CDR2: GTSNPN and SVGIG (reference sequence). The chain's CDR3 is CALPDGNNEKLFF. The CDR3 nucleotides read TGTGCCTTGCCCGACGGAAATAATGAAAAACTGTTTTTT.

V gene TRBV5-1 combines with J gene TRBJ2-1; TRBD1 matches 10 bases. This CDR3 has 13 amino acids. V gave up 4 bases and J gave up 11 bases; unmatched junction bases: 6. CDR1 SGHRS and CDR2 YFSETQ come from the germline V gene. The CDR3 spells CASSTGTGDKQFF. DNA of the CDR3: TGCGCCAGCAGCACTGGGACAGGGGATAAGCAGTTCTTC.

The rearrangement uses TRBV7-9 and TRBJ2-3; D unclear. CDR3 length: 13 residues. CDR1 and CDR2 (germline): SEHNR, FQNEAQ (reference sequence). Trimming left V 8 bases short and J 0 bases short, with 9 bases between. For the CDR3, the DNA is TGTGCCAGCGGTCGCCCTAGCACAGATACGCAGTATTTT. Translating gives CASGRPSTDTQYF.

The rearrangement joins TRBV15 to TRBJ2-3, with D perhaps assigned TRBD1 or TRBD2 (5 bases each). V gave up 5 bases and J gave up 2 bases, with 26 bases separating them. The CDR3 totals 19 residues. Germline V CDR1 and CDR2: LNHNV, YYDKDF (reference sequence). CDR3 protein: CATSFIRGGRGFPTDTQYF. As DNA, the CDR3 is TGTGCCACCAGCTTCATCCGTGGGGGTCGCGGGTTTCCCACAGATACGCAGTATTTT.

The rearrangement joins TRBV15 to TRBJ2-7; 9 bases align to TRBD1. Trimming removed 0 bases from V and 4 bases from J; junction bases left unmatched: 7. The CDR3 loop spans 16 amino acids. From germline, CDR1 is LNHNV and CDR2 YYDKDF (reference sequence). The DNA of the CDR3 is TGTGCCACCAGCAGAGACGAGACAGGGGGGCCATACGAGCAGTACTTC. This encodes CATSRDETGGPYEQYF.

This chain joins TRBV30 and TRBJ2-3; a weak D match, TRBD1 (5 bases). This CDR3 contains 14 residues. V was pared by 0 bases and J by 0 bases, with 7 bases between. Germline V gene data show CDR1 as GTSNPN and CDR2 as SVGIG (reference sequence). CDR3 amino acids: CAWSVRGSTDTQYF. In DNA form, the CDR3 reads TGTGCCTGGAGTGTAAGGGGAAGCACAGATACGCAGTATTTT.

V is TRBV6-6 and J is TRBJ1-6; D remains unclear. CDR3 length equals 15 residues. V lost 4 bases to trimming and J lost 1 base, with 8 bases between them. Germline CDR1 reads MNHNY; CDR2 reads SVGAGI (reference sequence). The CDR3 loop reads CASSLPGSYNSPLHF. The CDR3 DNA reads TGTGCCAGCAGTTTACCGGGGTCCTATAATTCACCCCTCCACTTT.

The chain carries TRBV19 and TRBJ2-3; D tentatively fits TRBD1 or TRBD2 (5 bases each). The germline V gene has CDR1 LNHDA and CDR2 SQIVND (reference sequence). This CDR3 contains 13 residues. Trimming took 6 bases from V and 2 from J, leaving 9 bases between them. CDR3 DNA sequence: TGTGCCAGTAGGGGGGATCTCACAGATACGCAGTATTTT. This translates into CASRGDLTDTQYF.

The chain employs TRBV7-6 and TRBJ2-3; D ambiguous. Trimming shortened V by 3 bases and J by 1 base, and 11 bases separated the two germline ends. The germline V gene encodes CDR1 SGHVS and CDR2 FNYEAQ. This CDR3 has 15 residues. For the CDR3, the DNA is TGTGCCAGCAGCTTTAATAGGGTCCGCACAGATACGCAGTATTTT. Translating it yields CASSFNRVRTDTQYF.

V gene TRBV9 combines with J gene TRBJ2-7, with D maybe TRBD2 (5 bases). V was pared by 3 bases and J by 1 base, with 8 bases between. CDR3 length equals 13 residues. Germline loops: CDR1 SGDLS, CDR2 YYNGEE. Here the CDR3 reads CASSAAGSYEQYF. The CDR3 DNA reads as TGTGCCAGCAGCGCGGCGGGTTCCTACGAGCAGTACTTC.

This clone was found a few times. The chain employs TRBV18 and TRBJ2-7; 7 bases agree with TRBD1. The CDR3 is 16 residues long. The germline CDR1 and CDR2 sequences are KGHSH and LQKENI. Germline trimming cut 0 bases from V and 0 bases from J; bases unmatched to any gene: 5. The CDR3 bases are TGTGCCAGCTCACCACCCAACAGGGGCTCCTCCTACGAGCAGTACTTC. It specifies CASSPPNRGSSYEQYF.